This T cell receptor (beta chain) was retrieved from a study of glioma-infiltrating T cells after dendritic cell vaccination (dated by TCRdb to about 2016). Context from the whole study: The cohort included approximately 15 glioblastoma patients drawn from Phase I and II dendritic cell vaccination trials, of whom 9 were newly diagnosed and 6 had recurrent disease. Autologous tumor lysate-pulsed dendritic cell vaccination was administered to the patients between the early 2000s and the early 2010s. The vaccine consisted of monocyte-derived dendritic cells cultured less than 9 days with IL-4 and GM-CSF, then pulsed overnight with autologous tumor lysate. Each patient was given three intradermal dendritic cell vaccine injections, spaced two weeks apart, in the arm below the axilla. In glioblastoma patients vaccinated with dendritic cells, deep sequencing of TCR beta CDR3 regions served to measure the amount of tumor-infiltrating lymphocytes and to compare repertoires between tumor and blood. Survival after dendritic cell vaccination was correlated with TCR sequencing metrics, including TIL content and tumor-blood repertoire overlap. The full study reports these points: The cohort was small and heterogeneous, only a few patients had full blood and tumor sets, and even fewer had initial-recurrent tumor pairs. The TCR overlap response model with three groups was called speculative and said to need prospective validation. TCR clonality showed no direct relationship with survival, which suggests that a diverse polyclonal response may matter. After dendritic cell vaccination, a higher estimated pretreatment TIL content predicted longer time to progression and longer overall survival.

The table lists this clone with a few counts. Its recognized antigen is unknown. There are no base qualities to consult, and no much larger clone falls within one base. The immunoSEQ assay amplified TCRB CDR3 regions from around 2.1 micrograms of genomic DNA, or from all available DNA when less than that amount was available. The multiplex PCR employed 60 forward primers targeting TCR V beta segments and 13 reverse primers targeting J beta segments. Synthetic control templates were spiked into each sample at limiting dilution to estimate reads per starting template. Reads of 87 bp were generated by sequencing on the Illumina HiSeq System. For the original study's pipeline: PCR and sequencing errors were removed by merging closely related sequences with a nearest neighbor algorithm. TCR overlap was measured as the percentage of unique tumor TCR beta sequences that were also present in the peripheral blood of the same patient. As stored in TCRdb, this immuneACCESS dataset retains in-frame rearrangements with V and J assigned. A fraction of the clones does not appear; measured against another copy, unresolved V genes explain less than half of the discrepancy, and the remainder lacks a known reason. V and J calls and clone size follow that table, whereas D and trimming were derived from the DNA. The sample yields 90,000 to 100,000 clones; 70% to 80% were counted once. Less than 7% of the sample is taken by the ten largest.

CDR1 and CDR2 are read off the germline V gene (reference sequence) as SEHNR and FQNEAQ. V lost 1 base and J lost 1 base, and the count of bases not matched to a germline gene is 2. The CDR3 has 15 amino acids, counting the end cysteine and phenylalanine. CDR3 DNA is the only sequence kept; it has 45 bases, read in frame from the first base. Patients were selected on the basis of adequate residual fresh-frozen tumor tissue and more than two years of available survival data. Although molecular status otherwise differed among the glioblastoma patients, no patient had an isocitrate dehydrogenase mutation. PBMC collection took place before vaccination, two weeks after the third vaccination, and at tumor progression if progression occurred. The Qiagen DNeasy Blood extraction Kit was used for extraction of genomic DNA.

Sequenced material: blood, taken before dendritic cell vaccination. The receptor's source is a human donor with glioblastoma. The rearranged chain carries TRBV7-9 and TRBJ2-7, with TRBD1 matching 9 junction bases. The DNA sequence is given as TGTGCCAGCAGCTTAGGTGGGACAGGGTCCTACGAGCAGTACTTC. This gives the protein CASSLGGTGSYEQYF.